This TCR beta chain originates from a study of siplizumab effects on memory and regulatory T cells. V lost 2 bases to trimming and J lost 0 bases, with 14 bases between them. CDR1 is MDHEN, CDR2 SYDVKM, per germline. CDR3 length: 17 residues. Sequencing used immunoSEQ multiplex PCR; TCRdb keeps in-frame clones, though not all of them. This table has tens of thousands of clones, about 90% appearing once. This sequence was found in a human donor in good health. The chain uses TRBV28 and TRBJ2-4, with a possible D match to TRBD2 (5 bases). Sequenced input: Tregs sorted from blood. The DNA of the CDR3 is TGTGCCAGCAGTTTAATTGGAGGCTCCCTAGCCAAAAACATTCAGTACTTC. It specifies CASSLIGGSLAKNIQYF. The full variable domain, rest sourced from reference TRBV28 and TRBJ2-4, is DVKVTQSSRYLVKRTGEKVFLECVQDMDHENMFWYRQDPGLGLRLIYFSYDVKMKEKGDIPEGYSVSREKKERFSLILESASTNQTSMYLCASSLIGGSLAKNIQYFGAGTRLSVL.